This T cell receptor beta chain was sequenced for a study of cytomegalovirus exposure and HLA in healthy donors (dated by TCRdb to 2015 to 2018). For the study in its entirety: According to a later analysis, the roughly 130 validation repertoires were produced on the same platform as the roughly 600 repertoires of the first cohort. The aim of the study was to test whether cataloging public T cell receptors could identify signatures of past pathogen exposure. A separate validation cohort of about 110 different subjects was used in addition to the roughly 700-subject first cohort. To predict cytomegalovirus infection status, the study combined high-throughput TCR immunosequencing, statistical association of individual TCRs with disease status, and machine learning.

Relative to germline, V is missing 2 bases and J is missing 3 bases, with 7 bases of the junction outside any gene match. The germline V gene specifies SGHDT as CDR1 and YYEEEE as CDR2. From the cysteine up to the phenylalanine, the CDR3 has a length of 16 residues. Only the CDR3 portion is preserved as DNA: 48 bases, with reading frame beginning at the first base. Beyond this particular receptor, the publication reports: The classifier was reported to diagnose cytomegalovirus status with high specificity and sensitivity in both the original and validation cohorts. In the study, 150 to 200 TCR beta chains were listed as associated with cytomegalovirus. Across donors, most TCR sequences were observed very rarely, whereas some public TCRs were present in many individuals. Of the cluster scores, roughly 95% were above 0 in a later analysis, which found that TCRs clustered in the first cohort also tended to co-occur in the 95 to 150 validation repertoires. In vitro tests confirmed that three of the cytomegalovirus-associated TCR beta chains recognize cytomegalovirus antigens. A later analysis lacked HLA typing for the validation cohort, so it scored co-occurrence in that cohort across all 120 or so repertoires. According to the authors, the approach could potentially be generalized to other disease states and immunological phenotypes.

With regard to this clone: There is no known antigen for this receptor. There are no base qualities to consult, and no much larger clone falls within one base.

The receptor library was made with the immunoSEQ multiplex PCR assay. Per the source publication's procedure: A statistical classification framework was developed to diagnose cytomegalovirus status using the catalog of TCR beta chain sequences. In its TCRdb copy, this immuneACCESS table keeps in-frame sequences only and misses some clones. Where compared with another copy, unresolved V genes explain less than half of these, and the others have no known cause. The V and J calls and clone size are taken from that table; D and trimming were inferred from the DNA. In all, the sample holds about 130,000 clones, and roughly 90% of those were seen once. The top ten constitute approximately 1.5% of the sample. Donors formed part of the validation cohort, which comprised approximately 130 subjects and was distinct from the first cohort of several hundred subjects.

The chain joins TRBV5-6 to TRBJ1-2, with 10 central nucleotides matching TRBD1. Sequencing input: PBMCs. This sequence was found in a young man in good health and CMV-seronegative. The DNA is TGTGCCAGCAGCTTCCGGACAGGGGGAAATTACTATGGCTACACCTTC. The encoded protein is CASSFRTGGNYYGYTF.